This entry lists 8 T cell receptor beta chains sequenced from one sample in a study of regulatory T cells in long-lasting Graves disease. Through Arm-PCR of CDR3 regions and iRepertoire HTBI primers, TCR beta libraries were built. From the multiplex PCR reads, TCRdb called clonotypes with MiXCR, one entry per CDR3 protein. The data show roughly 420,000 distinct CDR3 sequences, about 17% seen once. As for time point: newly diagnosed GD, antithyroid drugs for less than 3 months. Scientists built the TCR library using RNA that was extracted from PBMCs. The same specimen was also included in a second study, on T cells in Graves' hyperthyroidism and ophthalmopathy.

The sequences come from peripheral blood mononuclear cells (PBMCs), collected at new diagnosis, from a patient treated with antithyroid drugs. These receptors came from a young woman with Graves disease.

There are many counts of this clonotype. The rearrangement links TRBV3-1 to TRBJ2-1; D is unclear. Germline V CDR1 and CDR2: LGHDT, YNNKEL (reference sequence). This CDR3 contains 14 residues. Trimming cost V 4 bases and J 8 bases, with 15 bases left between them. CDR3 sequence reads: CASSPSTRGDEQFF. For the CDR3, the DNA is TGTGCCAGCAGCCCAAGCACCCGAGGCGATGAGCAGTTCTTC.

The chain employs TRBV18 and TRBJ2-7; 7 bases align to TRBD1. J gave up 3 bases and V 2 bases, and 7 bases lay outside the gene matches. The CDR3 sequence is 15 residues long. Per the germline V gene, CDR1 is KGHSH and CDR2 is LQKENI. CDR3 nucleotides: TGTGCCAGCTCACCAGGGAGACAGGGAAACTACGAGCAGTACTTC. It codes for CASSPGRQGNYEQYF. Supplemented by reference TRBV18 and TRBJ2-7, the full variable domain reads NAGVMQNPRHLVRRRGQEARLRCSPMKGHSHVYWYRQLPEEGLKFMVYLQKENIIDESGMPKERFSAEFPKEGPSILRIQQVVRGDSAAYFCASSPGRQGNYEQYFGPGTRLTVT.

In this sample, this clonotype turned up many times. V and J are TRBV28 and TRBJ1-3; no definite D call. The V gene lost 5 bases and the J gene lost 4 bases, with 6 bases spanning the gap. Germline CDR1 is MDHEN and CDR2 is SYDVKM. The CDR3 covers 12 residues. The CDR3 coding sequence is TGTGCCAGCAGTGTACAGGGAAACACCATATATTTT. Protein sequence: CASSVQGNTIYF.

This clonotype turned up a few times. The CDR3 region is CASSLGTGFYNEQFF. CDR3 coding DNA: TGTGCCAGCAGCCTGGGGACAGGGTTCTACAATGAGCAGTTCTTC. The chain combines TRBV5-5 with TRBJ2-1; 9 bases are a match to TRBD1. The junction had 5 bases not matched to a gene; V was cut back by 4 bases and J by 3 bases. CDR1 is SGHKS and CDR2 is YYEKEE in the germline V gene (reference sequence). The CDR3 extends over 15 amino acids.

Here the CDR3 DNA reads TGTGCCAGCAGTCCCCGTTGGAATAGCGGGAGTTACGAGCAGTACTTC. This translates into CASSPRWNSGSYEQYF. This chain joins TRBV6-1 and TRBJ2-7, with 9 bases that match TRBD2. Trimming removed 5 bases from V and 4 bases from J; junction bases left unmatched: 12. The CDR3 consists of 16 residues. Germline loops: CDR1 MNHNS, CDR2 SASEGT.

This clonotype has only a few counts. One junction end disagrees with the germline gene, perhaps due to a read error. J is TRBJ1-1 and V is TRBV29-1; D unresolved. The CDR3 spans 12 residues. From germline, CDR1 is SQVTM and CDR2 ANQGSEA. CDR3 in DNA: TGCAGCGTTGAGTTAGTGAACACTGAAGTTTTCTTT. It specifies CSVELVNTEVFF.

The CDR3 here is CASSLRLAGPLETDTQYF. In DNA, the CDR3 is TGTGCCAGCAGTCTTCGACTAGCGGGGCCACTAGAGACAGATACGCAGTATTTT. The chain couples TRBV27 to TRBJ2-3; 11 bases map to TRBD2. Germline loops: CDR1 MNHEY, CDR2 SMNVEV (reference sequence). The J segment lost 3 bases and the V segment lost 5 bases, leaving 13 bases of the junction unmatched. The CDR3 loop spans 18 amino acids.

This clonotype was recorded at least ten times. The chain couples TRBV7-9 to TRBJ2-5; D gene uncertain. Between the trimmed V and J ends, which lost 3 bases and 5 bases, there was a span of 10 bases. CDR1 is SEHNR, CDR2 FQNEAQ, per germline (reference sequence). The CDR3 totals 13 residues. CDR3 nucleotide sequence: TGTGCCAGCAGCTTTCTATGGGTTGAGACCCAGTACTTC. Its translation: CASSFLWVETQYF.